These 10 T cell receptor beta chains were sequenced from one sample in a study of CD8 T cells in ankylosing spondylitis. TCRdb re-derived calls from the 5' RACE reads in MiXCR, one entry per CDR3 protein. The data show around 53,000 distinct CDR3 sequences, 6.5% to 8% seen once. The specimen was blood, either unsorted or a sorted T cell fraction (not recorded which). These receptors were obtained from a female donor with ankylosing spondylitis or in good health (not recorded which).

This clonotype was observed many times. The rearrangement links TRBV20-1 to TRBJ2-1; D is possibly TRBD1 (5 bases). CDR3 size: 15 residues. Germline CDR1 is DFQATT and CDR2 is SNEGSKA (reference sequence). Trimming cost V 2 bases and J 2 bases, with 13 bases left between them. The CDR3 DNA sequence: TGCAGTGCTAGACTTTTCTTAGGGGCCTACAATGAGCAGTTCTTC. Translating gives CSARLFLGAYNEQFF.

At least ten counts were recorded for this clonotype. The CDR3 DNA is TGTGCCATCAGTCCCGGGCAACTTACCTACAATGAGCAGTTCTTC. It is translated as CAISPGQLTYNEQFF. This chain uses TRBV10-3 with TRBJ2-1; no reliable D call. This CDR3 comprises 15 residues. The V end was cut by 5 bases, the J end by 2 bases, with 13 bases between. Germline V gives CDR1 ENHRY, CDR2 SYGVKD.

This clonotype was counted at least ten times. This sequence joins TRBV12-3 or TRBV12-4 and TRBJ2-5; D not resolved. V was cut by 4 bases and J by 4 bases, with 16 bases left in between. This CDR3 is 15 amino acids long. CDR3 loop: CASSSPSGLRETQYF. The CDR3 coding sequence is TGTGCCAGCAGTTCCCCCTCGGGTTTGCGAGAGACCCAGTACTTC.

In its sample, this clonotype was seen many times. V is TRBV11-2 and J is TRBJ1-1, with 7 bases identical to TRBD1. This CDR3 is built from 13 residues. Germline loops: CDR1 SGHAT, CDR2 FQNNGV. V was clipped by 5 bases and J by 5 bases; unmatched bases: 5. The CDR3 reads CASSTQQGTEAFF. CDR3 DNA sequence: TGTGCCAGCAGCACTCAACAGGGGACTGAAGCTTTCTTT.

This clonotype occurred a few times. In nucleotides, the CDR3 is TGTGCCAGCAGCTTATCCCTCACTGAAGCTTTCTTT. This translates into CASSLSLTEAFF. The J gene is TRBJ1-1, the V gene TRBV7-2; no clear D. The V and J ends lost 2 bases and 4 bases respectively, with 5 bases between them. The germline V gene has CDR1 SGHTA and CDR2 FQGNSA. The CDR3 contains 12 residues.

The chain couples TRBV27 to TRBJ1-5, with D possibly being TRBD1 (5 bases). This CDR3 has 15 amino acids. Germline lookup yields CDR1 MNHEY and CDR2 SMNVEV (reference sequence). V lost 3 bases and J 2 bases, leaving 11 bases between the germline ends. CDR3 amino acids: CASSFSQGGNQPQHF. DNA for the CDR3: TGTGCCAGCAGTTTTTCGCAGGGAGGCAATCAGCCCCAGCATTTT.

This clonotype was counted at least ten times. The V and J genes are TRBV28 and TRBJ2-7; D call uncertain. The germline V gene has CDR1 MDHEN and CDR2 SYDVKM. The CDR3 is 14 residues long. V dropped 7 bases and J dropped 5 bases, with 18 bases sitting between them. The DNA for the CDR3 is TGTGCCAGCACTCTAGGGTCACGGCCACACGAGCAGTACGTC. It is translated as CASTLGSRPHEQYV.

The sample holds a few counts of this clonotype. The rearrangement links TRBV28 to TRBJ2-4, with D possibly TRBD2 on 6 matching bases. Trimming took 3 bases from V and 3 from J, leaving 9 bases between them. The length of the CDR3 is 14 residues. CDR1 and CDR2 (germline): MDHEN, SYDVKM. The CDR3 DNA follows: TGTGCCAGCAGTTTTCCGGGGGTCAAAAACATTCAGTACTTC. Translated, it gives CASSFPGVKNIQYF.

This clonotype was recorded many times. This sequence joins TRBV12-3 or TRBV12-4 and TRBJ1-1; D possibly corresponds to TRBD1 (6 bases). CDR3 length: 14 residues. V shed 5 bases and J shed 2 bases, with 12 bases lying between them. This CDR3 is CASSGGQLNTEAFF. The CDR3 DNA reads TGTGCCAGCAGTGGAGGACAGCTTAACACTGAAGCTTTCTTT.

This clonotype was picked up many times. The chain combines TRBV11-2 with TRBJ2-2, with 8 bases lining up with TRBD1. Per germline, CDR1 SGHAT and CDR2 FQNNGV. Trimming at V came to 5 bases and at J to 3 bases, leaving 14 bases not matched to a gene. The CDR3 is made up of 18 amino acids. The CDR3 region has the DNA TGTGCCAGCAGCCTACCCACCCGGACAGGGTATCACACCGGGGAGCTGTTTTTT. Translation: CASSLPTRTGYHTGELFF.